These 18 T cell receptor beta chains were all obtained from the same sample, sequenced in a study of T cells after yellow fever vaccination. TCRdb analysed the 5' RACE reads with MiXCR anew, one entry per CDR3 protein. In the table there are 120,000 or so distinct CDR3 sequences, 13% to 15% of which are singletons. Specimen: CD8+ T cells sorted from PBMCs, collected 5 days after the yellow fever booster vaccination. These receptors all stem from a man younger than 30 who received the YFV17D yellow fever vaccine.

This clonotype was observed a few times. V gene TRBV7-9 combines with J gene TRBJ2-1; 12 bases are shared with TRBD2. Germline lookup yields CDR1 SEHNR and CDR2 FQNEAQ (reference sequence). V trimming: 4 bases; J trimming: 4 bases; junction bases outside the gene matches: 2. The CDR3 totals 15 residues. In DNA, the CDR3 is TGTGCCAGCAGCTACGGGACTAGCGGGTACAATGAGCAGTTCTTC. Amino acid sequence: CASSYGTSGYNEQFF.

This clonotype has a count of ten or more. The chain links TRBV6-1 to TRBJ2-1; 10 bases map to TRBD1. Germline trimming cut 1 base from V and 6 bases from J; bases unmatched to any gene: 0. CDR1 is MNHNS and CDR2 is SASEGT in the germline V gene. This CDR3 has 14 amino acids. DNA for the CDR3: TGTGCCAGCAGTGAAGGGACAGGGGGCAATGAGCAGTTCTTC. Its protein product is CASSEGTGGNEQFF.

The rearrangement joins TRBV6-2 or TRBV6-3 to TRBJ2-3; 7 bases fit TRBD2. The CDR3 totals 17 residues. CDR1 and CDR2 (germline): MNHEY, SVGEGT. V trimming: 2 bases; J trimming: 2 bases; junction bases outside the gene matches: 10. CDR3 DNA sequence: TGTGCCAGCAGTTACCCCATGGCGCGGGGGAACACAGATACGCAGTATTTT. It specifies CASSYPMARGNTDTQYF.

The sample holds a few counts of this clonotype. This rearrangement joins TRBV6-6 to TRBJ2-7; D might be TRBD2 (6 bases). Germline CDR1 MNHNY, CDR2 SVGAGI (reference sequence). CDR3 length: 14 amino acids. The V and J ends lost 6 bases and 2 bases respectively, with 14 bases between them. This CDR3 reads CASSHLEGPYEQYV. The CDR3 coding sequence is TGTGCCAGCAGCCACCTGGAGGGCCCCTACGAGCAGTACGTC.

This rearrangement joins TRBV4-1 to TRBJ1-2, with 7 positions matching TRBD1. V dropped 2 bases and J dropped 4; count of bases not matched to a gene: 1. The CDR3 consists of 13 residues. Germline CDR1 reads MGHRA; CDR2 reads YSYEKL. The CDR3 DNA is TGCGCCAGCAGCCAAAGGACAGGCTATGGCTACACCTTC. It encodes CASSQRTGYGYTF.

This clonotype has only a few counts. The CDR3 here is CASSPGTGDTQYF. In DNA form, the CDR3 reads TGTGCCAGCAGCCCCGGAACCGGGGATACGCAGTATTTT. This rearrangement joins TRBV7-2 to TRBJ2-3; D is undetermined. The germline V gene has CDR1 SGHTA and CDR2 FQGNSA. The CDR3 is 13 amino acids. V was shortened by 5 bases and J by 6 bases, with 12 bases between the two germline ends.

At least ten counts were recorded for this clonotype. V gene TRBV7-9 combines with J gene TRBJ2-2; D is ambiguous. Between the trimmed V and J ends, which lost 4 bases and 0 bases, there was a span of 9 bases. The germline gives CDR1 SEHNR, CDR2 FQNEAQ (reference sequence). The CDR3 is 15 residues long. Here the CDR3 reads CASSSYRTNTGELFF. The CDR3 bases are TGTGCCAGCAGCTCGTATAGGACGAACACCGGGGAGCTGTTTTTT.

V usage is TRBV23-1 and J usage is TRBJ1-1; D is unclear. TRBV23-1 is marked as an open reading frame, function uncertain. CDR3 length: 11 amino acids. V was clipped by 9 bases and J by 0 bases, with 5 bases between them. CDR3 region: CASYMNTEAFF. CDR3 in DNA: TGCGCCAGTTACATGAACACTGAAGCTTTCTTT.

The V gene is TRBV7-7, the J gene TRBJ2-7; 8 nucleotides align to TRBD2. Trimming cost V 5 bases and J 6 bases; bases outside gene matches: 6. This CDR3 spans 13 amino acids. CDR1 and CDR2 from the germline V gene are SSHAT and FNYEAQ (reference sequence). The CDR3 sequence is CASSIREGREQYF. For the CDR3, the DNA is TGTGCCAGCAGCATACGGGAGGGCCGCGAGCAGTACTTC.

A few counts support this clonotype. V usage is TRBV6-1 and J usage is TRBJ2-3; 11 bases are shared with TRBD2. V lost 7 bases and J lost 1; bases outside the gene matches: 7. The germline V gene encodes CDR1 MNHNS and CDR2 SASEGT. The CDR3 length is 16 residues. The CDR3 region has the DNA TGTGCCAGCACAACTTTACTAGCGGGGGGCACAGATACGCAGTATTTT. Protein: CASTTLLAGGTDTQYF.

CDR3 in DNA: TGTGCCAGCAGCTCAGGTCTGGTGCGACCCTACGAGCAGTACTTC. Encoded protein: CASSSGLVRPYEQYF. The chain carries TRBV7-9 and TRBJ2-7; D unresolved. Trimming left V 4 bases short and J 2 bases short, with 15 bases between. CDR1 and CDR2 (germline): SEHNR, FQNEAQ (reference sequence). This CDR3 contains 15 residues.

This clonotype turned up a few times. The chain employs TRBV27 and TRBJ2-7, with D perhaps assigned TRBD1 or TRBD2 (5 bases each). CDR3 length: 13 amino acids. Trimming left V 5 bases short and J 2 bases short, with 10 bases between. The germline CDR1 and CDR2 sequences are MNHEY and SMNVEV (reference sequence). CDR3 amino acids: CASSLGPTYEQYV. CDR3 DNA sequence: TGTGCCAGCAGTCTGGGACCCACCTACGAGCAGTACGTC.

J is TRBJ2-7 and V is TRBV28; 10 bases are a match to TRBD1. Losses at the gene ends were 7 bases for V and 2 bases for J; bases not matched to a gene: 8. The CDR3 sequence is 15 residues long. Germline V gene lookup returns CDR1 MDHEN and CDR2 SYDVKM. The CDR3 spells CASNRGTGVPYEQYV. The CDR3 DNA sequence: TGTGCCAGCAATAGGGGGACAGGGGTCCCCTACGAGCAGTACGTC.

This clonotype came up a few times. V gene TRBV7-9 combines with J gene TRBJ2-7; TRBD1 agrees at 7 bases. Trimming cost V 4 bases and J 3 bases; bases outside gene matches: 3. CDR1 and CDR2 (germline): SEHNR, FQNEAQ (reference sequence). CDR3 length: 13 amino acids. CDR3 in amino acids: CASSSRDSYEQYV. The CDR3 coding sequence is TGTGCCAGCAGCTCCCGGGACAGCTACGAGCAGTACGTC.

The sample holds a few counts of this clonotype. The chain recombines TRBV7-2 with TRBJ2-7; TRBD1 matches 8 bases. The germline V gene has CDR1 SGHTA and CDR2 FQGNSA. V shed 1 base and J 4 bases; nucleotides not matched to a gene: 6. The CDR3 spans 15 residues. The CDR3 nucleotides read TGTGCCAGCAGCTTAGGTCTCGGACAGGGTTACGAGCAGTACGTC. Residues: CASSLGLGQGYEQYV.

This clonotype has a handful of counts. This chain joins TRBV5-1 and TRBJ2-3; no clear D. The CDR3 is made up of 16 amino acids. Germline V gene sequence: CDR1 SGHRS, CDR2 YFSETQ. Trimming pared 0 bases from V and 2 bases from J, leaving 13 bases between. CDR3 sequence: CASSLGLLADTDTQYF. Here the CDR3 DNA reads TGCGCCAGCAGCTTGGGACTCTTAGCCGACACAGATACGCAGTATTTT. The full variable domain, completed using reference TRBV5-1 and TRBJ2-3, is KAGVTQTPRYLIKTRGQQVTLSCSPISGHRSVSWYQQTPGQGLQFLFEYFSETQRNKGNFPGRFSGRQFSNSRSEMNVSTLELGDSALYLCASSLGLLADTDTQYFGPGTRLTVL.

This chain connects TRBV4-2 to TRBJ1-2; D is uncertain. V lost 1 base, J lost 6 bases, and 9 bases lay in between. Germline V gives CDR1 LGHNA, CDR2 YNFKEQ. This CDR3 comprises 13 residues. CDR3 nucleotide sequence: TGTGCCAGCAGCCAAGGGGGAACTAATGGCTACACCTTC. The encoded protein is CASSQGGTNGYTF.

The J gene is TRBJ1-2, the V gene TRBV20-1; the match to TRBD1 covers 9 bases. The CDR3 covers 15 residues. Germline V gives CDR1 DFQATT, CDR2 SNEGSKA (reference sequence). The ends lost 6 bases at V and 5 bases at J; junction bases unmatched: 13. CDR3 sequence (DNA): TGCAGTGCCGACCAAATTACCGGGACAGGGTATGGCTACACCTTC. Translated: CSADQITGTGYGYTF.